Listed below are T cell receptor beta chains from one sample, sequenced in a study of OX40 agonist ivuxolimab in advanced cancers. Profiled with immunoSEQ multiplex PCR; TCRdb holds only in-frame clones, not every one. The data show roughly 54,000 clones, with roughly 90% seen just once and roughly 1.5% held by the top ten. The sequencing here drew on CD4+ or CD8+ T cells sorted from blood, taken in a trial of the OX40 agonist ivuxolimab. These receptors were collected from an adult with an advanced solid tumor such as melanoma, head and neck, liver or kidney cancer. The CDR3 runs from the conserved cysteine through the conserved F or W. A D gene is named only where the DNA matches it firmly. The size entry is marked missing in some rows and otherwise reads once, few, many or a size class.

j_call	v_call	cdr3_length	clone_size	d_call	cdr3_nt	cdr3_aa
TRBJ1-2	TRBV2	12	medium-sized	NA	TGTGCCACCGCTTTCGGGGGCCGCGGCTACACCTTC	CATAFGGRGYTF
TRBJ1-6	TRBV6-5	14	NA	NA	TGTGCCAGCAGTTACGAGGAGGGGAGTCGACCCCTCCACTTT	CASSYEEGSRPLHF
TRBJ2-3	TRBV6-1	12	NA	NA	TGTGCCAGTATTTCGAGGGGGGATACGCAGTATTTT	CASISRGDTQYF
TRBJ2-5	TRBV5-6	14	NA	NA	TGTGCCAGCAGCTTGAGGCTAGAGCAAGAGACCCAGTACTTC	CASSLRLEQETQYF
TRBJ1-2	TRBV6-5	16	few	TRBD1	TGTGCCAGCAGTTACTCCCGGACAGGGGGCGGCTATGGCTACACCTTC	CASSYSRTGGGYGYTF
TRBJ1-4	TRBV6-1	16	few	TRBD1	TGTGCCAGCAGTGCTTACTCCGGGACAGGGGATGAAAAACTGTTTTTT	CASSAYSGTGDEKLFF
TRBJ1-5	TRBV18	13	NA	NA	TGTGCCAGCTCGGTTAGTGGCAATCAGCCCCAGCATTTT	CASSVSGNQPQHF
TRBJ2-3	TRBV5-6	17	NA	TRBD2	TGTGCCAGCAGCCTGACTAGCGGGAGTATTTCCACAGATACGCAGTATTTT	CASSLTSGSISTDTQYF
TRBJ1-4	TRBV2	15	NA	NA	TGTGCCAGCGGGGCCCAGGGTACAACTAATGAAAAACTGTTTTTT	CASGAQGTTNEKLFF
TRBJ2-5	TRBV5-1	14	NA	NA	TGCGCCAGCAGCTCTCAGCCCAGTGAGGAGACCCAGTACTTC	CASSSQPSEETQYF
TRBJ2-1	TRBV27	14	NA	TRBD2	TGTGCCAGCTACCTGCGGGGGGCTGGCAATGAGCAGTTCTTC	CASYLRGAGNEQFF
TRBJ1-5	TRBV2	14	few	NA	TGTGCCAGCACAGGGCCTTATAGCAATCAGCCCCAGCATTTT	CASTGPYSNQPQHF
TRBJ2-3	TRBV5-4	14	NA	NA	TGTGCCAGCAGCTTGGGAGTGACCACAGATACGCAGTATTTT	CASSLGVTTDTQYF
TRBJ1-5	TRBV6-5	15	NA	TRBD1	TGTGCCAGCAGCTCGACAGGGGGCTTGCGTCAGCCCCAGCATTTT	CASSSTGGLRQPQHF
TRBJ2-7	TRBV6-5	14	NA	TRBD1	TGTGCCAGCAGTGCCCGGGACAGTACCTACGAGCAGTACTTC	CASSARDSTYEQYF
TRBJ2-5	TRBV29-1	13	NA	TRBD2	TGCAGCGTCTTAGCGGGAGCGGGGGAGACCCAGTACTTC	CSVLAGAGETQYF
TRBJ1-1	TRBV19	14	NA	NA	TGTGCCAGTAGACTCACAGGGAGCGGTACTGAAGCTTTCTTT	CASRLTGSGTEAFF
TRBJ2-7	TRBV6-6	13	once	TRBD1	TGTGCCAGCAGTTACTCGGACAGGTACGAGCAGTACTTC	CASSYSDRYEQYF
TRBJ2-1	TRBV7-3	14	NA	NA	TGTGCCAGCAGCTTAAGAGGCCTCAGCAATGAGCAGTTCTTC	CASSLRGLSNEQFF
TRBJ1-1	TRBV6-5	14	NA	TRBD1	TGTGCCAGCAGACACCGGGACAGGGGGAATGAAGCTTTCTTT	CASRHRDRGNEAFF
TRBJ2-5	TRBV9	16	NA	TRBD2	TGTGCCAGCAGCCCCCGGACTAGCGGGGGGGGAGAGACCCAGTACTTC	CASSPRTSGGGETQYF
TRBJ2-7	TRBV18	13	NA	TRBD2	TGTGCCAGCTCACCATCAGCGGGAGCCGAGCAGTACTTC	CASSPSAGAEQYF
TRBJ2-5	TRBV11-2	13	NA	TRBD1	TGTGCCAGCAGCTATACAGGGGAGGAGACCCAGTACTTC	CASSYTGEETQYF
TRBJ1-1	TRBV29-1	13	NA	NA	TGCAGCGTAGGGGGTAGCTTGAACACTGAAGCTTTCTTT	CSVGGSLNTEAFF
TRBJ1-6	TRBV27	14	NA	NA	TGTGCCAGCCGCCGGGACGGAGATAATTCACCCCTCCACTTT	CASRRDGDNSPLHF
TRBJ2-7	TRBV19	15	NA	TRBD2	TGTGCCAGTAGCAATGGACTAGCGGGAGTCTACGAGCAGTACTTC	CASSNGLAGVYEQYF
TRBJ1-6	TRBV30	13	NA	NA	TGTGCCTGGAGTGGTGATATTAATTCACCCCTCCACTTT	CAWSGDINSPLHF
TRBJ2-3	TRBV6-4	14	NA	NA	TGTGCCAGCAGCCAGACAGGAAGCACAGATACGCAGTATTTT	CASSQTGSTDTQYF
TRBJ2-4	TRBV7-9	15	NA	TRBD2	TGTGCCAGCAGCCCGGGGAGGGGAAAAGGAAACATTCAGTACTTC	CASSPGRGKGNIQYF
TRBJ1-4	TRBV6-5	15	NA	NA	TGTGCCAGCAGTTACTCGAATCAGGGCCAGGCAAAACTGTTTTTT	CASSYSNQGQAKLFF
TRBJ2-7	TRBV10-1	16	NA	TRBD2	TGCGCCAGCAGTGCTCCGGGACTAGCGGGAGGGGACGAGCAGTACTTC	CASSAPGLAGGDEQYF
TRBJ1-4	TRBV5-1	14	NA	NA	TGCGCCAGCACCAGGTCAGGGACTAATGAAAAACTGTTTTTT	CASTRSGTNEKLFF
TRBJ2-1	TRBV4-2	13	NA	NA	TGTGCCAGCAGCCATGCGGTCTTCAATGAGCAGTTCTTC	CASSHAVFNEQFF
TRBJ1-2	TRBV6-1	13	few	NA	TGTGCCAGCAGTGAACGGGGGGACTATGGCTACACCTTC	CASSERGDYGYTF
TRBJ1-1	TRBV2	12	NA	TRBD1	TGTGCCAGCAGTGCAGGGGGCACTGAAGCTTTCTTT	CASSAGGTEAFF
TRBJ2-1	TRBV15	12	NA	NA	TGTGCCACCAGTCCCCAGCACAATGAGCAGTTCTTC	CATSPQHNEQFF